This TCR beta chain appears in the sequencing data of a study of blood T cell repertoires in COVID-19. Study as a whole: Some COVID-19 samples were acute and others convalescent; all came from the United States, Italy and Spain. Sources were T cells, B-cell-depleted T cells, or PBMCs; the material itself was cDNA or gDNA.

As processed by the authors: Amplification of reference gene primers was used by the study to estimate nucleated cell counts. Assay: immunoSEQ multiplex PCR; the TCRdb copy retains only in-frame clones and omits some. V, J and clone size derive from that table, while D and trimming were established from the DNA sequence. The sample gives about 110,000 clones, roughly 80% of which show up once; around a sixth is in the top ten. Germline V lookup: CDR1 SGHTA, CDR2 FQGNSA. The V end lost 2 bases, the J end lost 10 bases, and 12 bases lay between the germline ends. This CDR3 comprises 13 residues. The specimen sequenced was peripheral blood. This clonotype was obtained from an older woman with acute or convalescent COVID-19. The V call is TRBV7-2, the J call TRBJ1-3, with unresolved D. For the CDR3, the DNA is TGTGCCAGCAGCTTATTGCGAGGTCAGACCATATATTTT. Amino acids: CASSLLRGQTIYF.